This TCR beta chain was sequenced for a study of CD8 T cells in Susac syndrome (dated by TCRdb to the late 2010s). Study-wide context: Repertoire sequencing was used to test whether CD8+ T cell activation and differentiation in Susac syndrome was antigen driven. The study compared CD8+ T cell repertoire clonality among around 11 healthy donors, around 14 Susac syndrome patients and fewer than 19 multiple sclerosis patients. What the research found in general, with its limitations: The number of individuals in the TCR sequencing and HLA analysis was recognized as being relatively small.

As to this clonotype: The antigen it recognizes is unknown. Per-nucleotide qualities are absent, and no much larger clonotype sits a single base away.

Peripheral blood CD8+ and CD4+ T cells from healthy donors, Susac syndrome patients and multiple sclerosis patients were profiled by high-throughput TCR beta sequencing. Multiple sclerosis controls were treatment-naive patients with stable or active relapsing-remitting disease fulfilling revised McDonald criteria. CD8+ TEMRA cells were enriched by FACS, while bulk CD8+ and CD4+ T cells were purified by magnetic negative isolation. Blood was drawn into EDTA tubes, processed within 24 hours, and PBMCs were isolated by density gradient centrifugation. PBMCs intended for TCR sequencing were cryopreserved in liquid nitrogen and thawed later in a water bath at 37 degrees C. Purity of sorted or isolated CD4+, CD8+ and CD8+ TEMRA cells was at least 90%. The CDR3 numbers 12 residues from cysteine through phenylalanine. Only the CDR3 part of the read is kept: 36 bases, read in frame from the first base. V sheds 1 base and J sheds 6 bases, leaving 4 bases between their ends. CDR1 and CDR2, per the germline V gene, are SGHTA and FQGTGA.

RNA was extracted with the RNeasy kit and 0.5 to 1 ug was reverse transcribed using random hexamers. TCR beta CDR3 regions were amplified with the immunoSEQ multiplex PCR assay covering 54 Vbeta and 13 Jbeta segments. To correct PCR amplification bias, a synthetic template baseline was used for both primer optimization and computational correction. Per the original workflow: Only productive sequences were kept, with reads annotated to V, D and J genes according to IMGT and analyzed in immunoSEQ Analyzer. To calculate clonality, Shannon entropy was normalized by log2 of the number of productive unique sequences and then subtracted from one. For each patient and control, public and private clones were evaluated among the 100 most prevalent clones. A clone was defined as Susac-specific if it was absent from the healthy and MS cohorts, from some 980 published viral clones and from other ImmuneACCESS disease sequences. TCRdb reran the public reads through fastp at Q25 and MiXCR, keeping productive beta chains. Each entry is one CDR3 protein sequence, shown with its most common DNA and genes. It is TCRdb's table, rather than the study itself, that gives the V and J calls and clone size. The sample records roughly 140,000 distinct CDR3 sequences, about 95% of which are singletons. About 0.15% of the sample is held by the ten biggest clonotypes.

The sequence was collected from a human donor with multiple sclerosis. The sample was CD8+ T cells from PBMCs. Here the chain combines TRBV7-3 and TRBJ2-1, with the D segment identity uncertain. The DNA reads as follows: TGTGCCAGCAGCTTAAGGGCCAATGAGCAGTTCTTC. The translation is CASSLRANEQFF.